The subject of this entry is one T cell receptor (beta chain). These data belong to a study of OX40 agonist ivuxolimab in advanced cancers. As for the study in general: Subjects had a mean age of approximately 60 years, with a range of roughly 23 to 80; more than 75% were male.

The CDR3 sequence is 14 residues long. V gave up 6 bases and J gave up 7 bases, with 16 bases separating them. Germline loops: CDR1 SGHTS, CDR2 YDEGEE. TCRdb's table, derived via immunoSEQ multiplex PCR, lists solely in-frame clones and lacks some. The sample records tens of thousands of clones, 80% to 85% being singletons. This specimen was CD4+ or CD8+ T cells sorted from blood, taken in a trial of the OX40 agonist ivuxolimab. This rearrangement joins TRBV5-8 to TRBJ1-4; D is possibly TRBD1 (6 bases). This TCR was recovered from an adult with an advanced solid tumor such as melanoma, head and neck, liver or kidney cancer. CDR3 bases: TGTGCCAGCATCCTGGTCCGGGGGCCTGAAAAACTGTTTTTT. Protein product: CASILVRGPEKLFF.